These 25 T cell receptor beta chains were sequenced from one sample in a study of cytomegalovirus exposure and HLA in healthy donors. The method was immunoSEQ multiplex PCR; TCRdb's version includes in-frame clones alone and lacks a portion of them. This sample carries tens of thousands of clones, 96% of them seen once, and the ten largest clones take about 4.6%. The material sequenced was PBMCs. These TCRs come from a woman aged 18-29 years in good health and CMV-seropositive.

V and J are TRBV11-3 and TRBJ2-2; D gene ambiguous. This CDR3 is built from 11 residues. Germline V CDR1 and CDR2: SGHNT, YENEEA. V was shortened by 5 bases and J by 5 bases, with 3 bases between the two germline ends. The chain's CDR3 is CASSATGELFF. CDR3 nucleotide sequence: TGTGCCAGCAGCGCGACCGGGGAGCTGTTTTTT.

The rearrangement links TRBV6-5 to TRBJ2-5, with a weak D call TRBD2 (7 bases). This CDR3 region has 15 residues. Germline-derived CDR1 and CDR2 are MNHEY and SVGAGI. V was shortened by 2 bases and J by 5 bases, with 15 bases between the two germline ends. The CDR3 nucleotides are TGTGCCAGCAGTTACCAAGGGGGAGGGGTTGAGACCCAGTACTTC. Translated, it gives CASSYQGGGVETQYF.

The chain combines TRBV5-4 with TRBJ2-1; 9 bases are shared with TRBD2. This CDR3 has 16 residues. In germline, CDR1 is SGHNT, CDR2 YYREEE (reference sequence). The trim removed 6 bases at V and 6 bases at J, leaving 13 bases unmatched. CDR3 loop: CASNTGGGRASNEQFF. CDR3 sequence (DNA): TGTGCCAGCAACACTGGGGGCGGGAGGGCTTCCAATGAGCAGTTCTTC. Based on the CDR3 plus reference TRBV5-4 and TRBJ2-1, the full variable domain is ETGVTQSPTHLIKTRGQQVTLRCSSQSGHNTVSWYQQALGQGPQFIFQYYREEENGRGNFPPRFSGLQFPNYSSELNVNALELDDSALYLCASNTGGGRASNEQFFGPGTRLTVL.

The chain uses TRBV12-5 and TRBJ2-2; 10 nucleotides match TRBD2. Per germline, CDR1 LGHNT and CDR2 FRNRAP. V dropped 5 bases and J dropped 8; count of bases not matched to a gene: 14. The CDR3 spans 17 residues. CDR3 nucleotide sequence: TGTGCTAGTGGTCGGCCGGGACTAGCGTCCCTGGGAGGGGAGCTGTTTTTT. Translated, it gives CASGRPGLASLGGELFF.

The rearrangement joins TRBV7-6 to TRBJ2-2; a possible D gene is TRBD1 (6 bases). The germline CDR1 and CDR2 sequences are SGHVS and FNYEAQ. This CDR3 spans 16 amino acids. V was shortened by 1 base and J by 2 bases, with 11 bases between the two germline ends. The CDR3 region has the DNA TGTGCCAGCAGCTTAGTTGGGACACCAAACACCGGGGAGCTGTTTTTT. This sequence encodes CASSLVGTPNTGELFF. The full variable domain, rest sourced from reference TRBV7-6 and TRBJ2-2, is GAGVSQSPRYKVTKRGQDVALRCDPISGHVSLYWYRQALGQGPEFLTYFNYEAQQDKSGLPNDRFSAERPEGSISTLTIQRTEQRDSAMYRCASSLVGTPNTGELFFGEGSRLTVL.

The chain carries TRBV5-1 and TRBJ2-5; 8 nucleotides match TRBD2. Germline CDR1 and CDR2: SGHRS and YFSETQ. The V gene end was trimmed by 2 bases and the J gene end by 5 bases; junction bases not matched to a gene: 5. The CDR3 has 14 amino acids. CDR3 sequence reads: CASSLAGERETQYF. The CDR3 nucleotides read TGCGCCAGCAGCTTAGCGGGAGAACGGGAGACCCAGTACTTC. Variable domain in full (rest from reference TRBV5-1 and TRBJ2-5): KAGVTQTPRYLIKTRGQQVTLSCSPISGHRSVSWYQQTPGQGLQFLFEYFSETQRNKGNFPGRFSGRQFSNSRSEMNVSTLELGDSALYLCASSLAGERETQYFGPGTRLLVL.

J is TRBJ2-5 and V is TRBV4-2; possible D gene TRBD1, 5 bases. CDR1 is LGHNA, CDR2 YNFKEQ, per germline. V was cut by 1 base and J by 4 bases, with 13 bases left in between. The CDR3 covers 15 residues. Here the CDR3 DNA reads TGTGCCAGCAGCCAAGTGGTGGGCAGGGCAGAGACCCAGTACTTC. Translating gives CASSQVVGRAETQYF.

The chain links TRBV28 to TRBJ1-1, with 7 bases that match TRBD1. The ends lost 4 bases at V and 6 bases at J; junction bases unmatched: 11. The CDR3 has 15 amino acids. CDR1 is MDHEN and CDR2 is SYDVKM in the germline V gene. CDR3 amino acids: CASSYLQGLSAEAFF. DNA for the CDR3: TGTGCCAGCAGTTACCTACAGGGGCTCTCGGCTGAAGCTTTCTTT.

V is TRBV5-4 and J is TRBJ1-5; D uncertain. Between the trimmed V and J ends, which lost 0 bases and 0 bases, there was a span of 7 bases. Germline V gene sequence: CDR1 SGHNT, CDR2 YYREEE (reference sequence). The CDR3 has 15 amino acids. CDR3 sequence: CASSLAPGSNQPQHF. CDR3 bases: TGTGCCAGCAGCTTGGCCCCGGGTAGCAATCAGCCCCAGCATTTT.

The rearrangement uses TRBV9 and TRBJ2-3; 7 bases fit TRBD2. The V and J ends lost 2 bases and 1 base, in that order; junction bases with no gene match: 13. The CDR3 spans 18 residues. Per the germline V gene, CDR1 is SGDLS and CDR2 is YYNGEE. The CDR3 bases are TGTGCCAGCAGCGTCTCCCCCCCGGGTACTAGCGGCACAGATACGCAGTATTTT. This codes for CASSVSPPGTSGTDTQYF.

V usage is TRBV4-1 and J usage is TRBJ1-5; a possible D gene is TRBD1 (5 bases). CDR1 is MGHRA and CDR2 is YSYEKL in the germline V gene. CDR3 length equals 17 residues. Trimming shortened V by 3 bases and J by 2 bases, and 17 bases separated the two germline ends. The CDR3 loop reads CASSHPVQGAGNQPQHF. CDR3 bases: TGCGCCAGCAGCCACCCAGTTCAGGGCGCGGGCAATCAGCCCCAGCATTTT.

The DNA of the CDR3 is TGTGCCTGGACACGGGACAGTATAGGTCAGCCCCAGCATTTT. Translating gives CAWTRDSIGQPQHF. This chain joins TRBV30 and TRBJ1-5; TRBD1 agrees at 7 bases. V was clipped by 4 bases and J by 6 bases; unmatched bases: 9. The germline V gene encodes CDR1 GTSNPN and CDR2 SVGIG (reference sequence). The length of the CDR3 is 14 residues.

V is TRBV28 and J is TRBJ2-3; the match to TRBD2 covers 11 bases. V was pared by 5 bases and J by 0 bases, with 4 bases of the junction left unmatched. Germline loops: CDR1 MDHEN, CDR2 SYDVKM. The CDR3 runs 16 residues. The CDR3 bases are TGTGCCAGCAGTGTAAGGACTAGCGGGAGCACAGATACGCAGTATTTT. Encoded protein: CASSVRTSGSTDTQYF.

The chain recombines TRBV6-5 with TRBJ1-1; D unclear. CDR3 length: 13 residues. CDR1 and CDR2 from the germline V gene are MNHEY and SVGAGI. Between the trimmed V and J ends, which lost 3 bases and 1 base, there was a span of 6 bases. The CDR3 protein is CASSYSRNTEAFF. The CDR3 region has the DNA TGTGCCAGCAGTTATTCCAGGAACACTGAAGCTTTCTTT.

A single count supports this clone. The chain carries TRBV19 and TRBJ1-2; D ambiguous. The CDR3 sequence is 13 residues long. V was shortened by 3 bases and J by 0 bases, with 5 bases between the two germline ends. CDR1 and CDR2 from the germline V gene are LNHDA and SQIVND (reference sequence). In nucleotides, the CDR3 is TGTGCCAGTAGTATCGACACTAACTATGGCTACACCTTC. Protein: CASSIDTNYGYTF.

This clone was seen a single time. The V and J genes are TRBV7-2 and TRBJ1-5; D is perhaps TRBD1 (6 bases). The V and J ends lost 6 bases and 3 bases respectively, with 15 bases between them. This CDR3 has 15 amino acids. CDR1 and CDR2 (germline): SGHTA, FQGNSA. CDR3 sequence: CASSSFDRINQPQHF. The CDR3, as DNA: TGTGCCAGCAGTTCTTTCGACAGGATCAATCAGCCCCAGCATTTT.

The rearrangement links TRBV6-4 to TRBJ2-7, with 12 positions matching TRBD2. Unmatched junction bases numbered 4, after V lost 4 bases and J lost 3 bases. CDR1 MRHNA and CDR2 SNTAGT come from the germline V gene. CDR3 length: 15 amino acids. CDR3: CASSGRLAGDYEQYF. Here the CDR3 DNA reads TGTGCCAGCAGTGGGCGACTAGCGGGAGACTACGAGCAGTACTTC.

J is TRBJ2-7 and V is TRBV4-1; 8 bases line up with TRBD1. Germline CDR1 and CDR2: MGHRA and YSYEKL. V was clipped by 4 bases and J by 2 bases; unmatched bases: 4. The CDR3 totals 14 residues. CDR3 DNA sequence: TGCGCCAGCAGCCCGGGACAGGTCCCCTACGAGCAGTACTTC. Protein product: CASSPGQVPYEQYF.

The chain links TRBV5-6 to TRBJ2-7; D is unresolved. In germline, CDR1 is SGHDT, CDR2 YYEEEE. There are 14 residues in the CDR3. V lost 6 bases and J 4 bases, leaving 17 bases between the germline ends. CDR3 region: CASNLIRRGYEQYF. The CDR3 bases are TGTGCCAGCAACCTGATTCGGCGAGGTTACGAGCAGTACTTC.

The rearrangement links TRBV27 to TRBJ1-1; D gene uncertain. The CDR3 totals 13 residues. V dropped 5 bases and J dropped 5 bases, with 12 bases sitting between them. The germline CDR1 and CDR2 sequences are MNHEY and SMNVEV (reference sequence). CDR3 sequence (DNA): TGTGCCAGCAGTCTGGTGGAGGGAACTGAAGCTTTCTTT. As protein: CASSLVEGTEAFF.

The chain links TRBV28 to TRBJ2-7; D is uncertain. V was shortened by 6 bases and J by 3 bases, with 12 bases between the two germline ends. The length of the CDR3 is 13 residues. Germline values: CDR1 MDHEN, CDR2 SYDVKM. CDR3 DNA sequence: TGTGCCAGCAGCTCCCCCGGTTTCTACGAGCAGTACTTC. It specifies CASSSPGFYEQYF.

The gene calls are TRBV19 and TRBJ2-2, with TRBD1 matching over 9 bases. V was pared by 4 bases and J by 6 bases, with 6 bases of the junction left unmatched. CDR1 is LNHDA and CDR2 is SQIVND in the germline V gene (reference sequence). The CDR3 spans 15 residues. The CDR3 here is CASSKTGTGSGELFF. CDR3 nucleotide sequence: TGTGCCAGTAGTAAAACCGGGACAGGGTCCGGGGAGCTGTTTTTT.

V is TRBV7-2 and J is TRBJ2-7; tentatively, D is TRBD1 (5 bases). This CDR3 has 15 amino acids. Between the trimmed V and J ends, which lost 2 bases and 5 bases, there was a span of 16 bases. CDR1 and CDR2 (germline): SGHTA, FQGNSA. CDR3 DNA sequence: TGTGCCAGCAGCTTACGGCAGGGTTTTCACAACGAGCAGTACTTC. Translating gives CASSLRQGFHNEQYF.

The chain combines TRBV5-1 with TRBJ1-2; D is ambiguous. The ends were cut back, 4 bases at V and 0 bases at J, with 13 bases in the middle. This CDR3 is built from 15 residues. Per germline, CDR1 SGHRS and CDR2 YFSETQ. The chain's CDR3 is CASSHDTGANYGYTF. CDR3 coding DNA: TGCGCCAGCAGCCATGACACTGGCGCTAACTATGGCTACACCTTC. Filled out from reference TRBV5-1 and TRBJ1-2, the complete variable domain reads KAGVTQTPRYLIKTRGQQVTLSCSPISGHRSVSWYQQTPGQGLQFLFEYFSETQRNKGNFPGRFSGRQFSNSRSEMNVSTLELGDSALYLCASSHDTGANYGYTFGSGTRLTVV.

The CDR3: CASSSITPLAGGILAQYF. Here the CDR3 DNA reads TGTGCCAGCAGCTCCATTACCCCCCTAGCGGGAGGGATTCTGGCCCAGTACTTC. V gene TRBV28 combines with J gene TRBJ2-5, with 12 bases aligning to TRBD2. Germline values: CDR1 MDHEN, CDR2 SYDVKM. J gave up 9 bases and V 6 bases, and 20 bases lay outside the gene matches. The CDR3 extends over 18 amino acids.